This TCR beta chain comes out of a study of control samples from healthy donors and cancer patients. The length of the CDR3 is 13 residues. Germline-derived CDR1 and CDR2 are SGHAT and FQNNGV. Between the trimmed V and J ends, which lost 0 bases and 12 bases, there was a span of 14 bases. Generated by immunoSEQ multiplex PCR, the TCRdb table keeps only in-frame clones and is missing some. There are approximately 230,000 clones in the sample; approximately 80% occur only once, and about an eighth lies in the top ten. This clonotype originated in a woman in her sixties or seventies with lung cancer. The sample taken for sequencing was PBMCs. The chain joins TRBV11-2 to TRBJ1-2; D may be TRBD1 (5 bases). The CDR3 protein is CASSLEPQGTHTF. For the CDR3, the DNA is TGTGCCAGCAGCTTAGAACCCCAAGGGACCCACACCTTC.